These T cell receptor beta chains were read from a single sample in a study of T cell responses to AZD1222 COVID-19 vaccine. The protocol was immunoSEQ multiplex PCR, while the TCRdb copy is restricted to in-frame clones and leaves out a portion. Counted here are about 140,000 clones, roughly 92% occurring once; the ten biggest clones make up more than 4.5%. This sample comprised peripheral blood, obtained on day 0 of AZD1222 vaccination. These receptors all come from an adult in good health. CDR3s include the opening cysteine and the closing phenylalanine or tryptophan. The D gene is left open where the match is weak.

>NA|TRBV7-2|TRBJ1-1
TGTGCCAGCAGCCCGCGATTTAAGGGTACTGAAGCTTTCTTT
CASSPRFKGTEAFF
>NA|TRBV19|TRBJ2-2
TGTGCCAGTAGTATAGAAGGGGACGCAAAGACCACCGGGGAGCTGTTTTTT
CASSIEGDAKTTGELFF
>NA|TRBV25-1|TRBJ2-3
TGTGCCAGCAGTGAGGGATACACAGATACGCAGTATTTT
CASSEGYTDTQYF
>TRBD1|TRBV15|TRBJ1-1
TGTGCCACCAGCAAAACGGACAGGAGGAACACTGAAGCTTTCTTT
CATSKTDRRNTEAFF
>NA|TRBV27|TRBJ1-2
TGTGCCAGCAGTTTGACCCGTATTCCGGGAGGCTACACCTTC
CASSLTRIPGGYTF
>TRBD2|TRBV10-3|TRBJ2-1
TGTGCCATCAGTGAGAGCGGGAGTAATGAGCAGTTCTTC
CAISESGSNEQFF
>NA|TRBV29-1|TRBJ2-5
TGCAGCGTTGGGGGAATTCTCAAGGAGACCCAGTACTTC
CSVGGILKETQYF
>TRBD1|TRBV5-4|TRBJ1-2
TGTGCCAGCAGCACCGGACAGGGAGATAACTATGGCTACACCTTC
CASSTGQGDNYGYTF
>TRBD1|TRBV28|TRBJ1-5
TGTGCCAGCAGTTTCGGGACAGGGGGCGGTCAGCCCCAGCATTTT
CASSFGTGGGQPQHF
>NA|TRBV7-9|TRBJ1-1
TGTGCCAGCAGCTTCGGGTATGGGAACACTGAAGCTTTCTTT
CASSFGYGNTEAFF
>NA|TRBV2|TRBJ1-2
TGTGCCAGCAGGAGGACAGAGGACTATGGCTACACCTTC
CASRRTEDYGYTF
>NA|TRBV6-5|TRBJ1-1
TGTGCCAGCAGTTACGGGGAGGGCACTGAAGCTTTCTTT
CASSYGEGTEAFF
>NA|TRBV7-9|TRBJ1-1
TGTGCCAGCAGCTTCCGACTATTAACACAGAACACTGAAGCTTTCTTT
CASSFRLLTQNTEAFF
>TRBD1|TRBV19|TRBJ1-1
TGTGCCAGTAGTAAAGGGGGCCTGAACACTGAAGCTTTCTTT
CASSKGGLNTEAFF
>NA|TRBV6-4|TRBJ1-1
TGTGCCAGCAGTCCAGGGTTTCGGCCCCTCGTTAAGGTTCGGAACACTGAAGCTTTCTTT
CASSPGFRPLVKVRNTEAFF
>NA|TRBV6-1|TRBJ2-1
TGTGCCAGCAGTGAAGCGGGGATTCAGCAGTTCTTC
CASSEAGIQQFF
>NA|TRBV5-5|TRBJ2-2
TGTGCCAGCAGCAATCAAGGGGTCACCGGGGAGCTGTTTTTT
CASSNQGVTGELFF